Presented here are 24 T cell receptor beta chains from one specimen sequenced in a study of T cell responses to AZD1222 COVID-19 vaccine. Sequencing was performed with immunoSEQ multiplex PCR; in TCRdb, only in-frame clones are kept and a portion is missing. The repertoire holds about 120,000 clones, with 85% to 95% as singletons. The sample consisted of peripheral blood, taken 28 days after the second AZD1222 dose. Receptor source: an adult who received the AZD1222 COVID-19 vaccine.

Only a few counts were recorded for this clone. The genes are TRBV7-8 and TRBJ1-4; no firm D call. Looked up from germline, CDR1 is SGHVS and CDR2 is FQNEAQ. Trimming shortened V by 3 bases and J by 7 bases, and 18 bases separated the two germline ends. The CDR3 has 16 residues. CDR3 DNA: TGTGCCAGCAGCTTTGGGCCCCGGGCAGGTTTTGAAAAACTGTTTTTT. Protein product: CASSFGPRAGFEKLFF.

The V and J genes are TRBV7-8 and TRBJ2-7, with D possibly TRBD2 on 7 matching bases. V lost 1 base, J lost 7 bases, and 17 bases lay in between. The CDR3 spans 15 residues. Germline loops: CDR1 SGHVS, CDR2 FQNEAQ. The CDR3 is CASSLEIRGAGEQYF. The CDR3 region has the DNA TGTGCCAGCAGCTTAGAGATTCGGGGGGCGGGAGAGCAGTACTTC.

This chain uses TRBV19 with TRBJ2-2; no clear D. Trimming took off 5 bases at V and 7 bases at J, with 5 bases between the two ends. CDR1 and CDR2 from the germline V gene are LNHDA and SQIVND (reference sequence). The CDR3 loop spans 11 amino acids. CDR3 residues: CASSFGGELFF. The CDR3 DNA follows: TGTGCCAGTAGTTTCGGCGGGGAGCTGTTTTTT. The full variable domain, with the rest looked up from reference TRBV19 and TRBJ2-2, is DGGITQSPKYLFRKEGQNVTLSCEQNLNHDAMYWYRQDPGQGLRLIYYSQIVNDFQKGDIAEGYSVSREKKESFPLTVTSAQKNPTAFYLCASSFGGELFFGEGSRLTVL.

This sequence joins TRBV5-1 and TRBJ2-3, with TRBD2 as a possible D gene (6 bases). The V and J ends lost 6 bases and 1 base respectively, with 18 bases between them. Germline loops: CDR1 SGHRS, CDR2 YFSETQ. The CDR3 totals 16 residues. The CDR3 spells CASTPGTRWGTDTQYF. The CDR3 DNA reads as TGCGCCAGCACACCCGGGACTCGGTGGGGCACAGATACGCAGTATTTT.

The chain recombines TRBV30 with TRBJ1-1; D might be TRBD1 (5 bases). The CDR3 runs to 13 residues. Germline V gene lookup returns CDR1 GTSNPN and CDR2 SVGIG (reference sequence). V dropped 2 bases and J dropped 2 bases, with 9 bases sitting between them. CDR3: CAWSKGSNTEAFF. The CDR3 coding sequence is TGTGCCTGGAGTAAGGGGAGTAACACTGAAGCTTTCTTT.

The chain combines TRBV7-6 with TRBJ2-3; 14 bases line up with TRBD2. Germline CDR1 SGHVS, CDR2 FNYEAQ. This CDR3 has 16 residues. The J segment lost 6 bases and the V segment lost 4 bases, leaving 6 bases of the junction unmatched. The CDR3 DNA reads as TGTGCCAGCAGCTCAGGGACTAGCGGGAGTTGGGATACGCAGTATTTT. Translated, it gives CASSSGTSGSWDTQYF.

In its sample, this clone was seen a few times. The chain recombines TRBV7-2 with TRBJ2-2; 8 bases are a match to TRBD2. With V trimmed by 5 bases and J by 7 bases, 9 bases remained unmatched. CDR3 length: 15 residues. Germline values: CDR1 SGHTA, CDR2 FQGNSA. The CDR3 is CASSPGSGGFGELFF. The CDR3 coding sequence is TGTGCCAGCAGCCCGGGGAGCGGGGGTTTCGGGGAGCTGTTTTTT.

The chain combines TRBV12-3 or TRBV12-4 with TRBJ1-2; weak D call: TRBD1 (5 bases). The CDR3 is 13 residues long. With 2 bases removed from V and 5 bases from J, the gap between germline ends came to 9 bases. CDR3 region: CASSLRDQYGYTF. The DNA for the CDR3 is TGTGCCAGCAGTTTACGGGACCAGTATGGCTACACCTTC.

This rearrangement joins TRBV4-1 to TRBJ2-2, with 12 bases lining up with TRBD2. The CDR3 extends over 19 amino acids. CDR1 MGHRA and CDR2 YSYEKL come from the germline V gene. The V segment lost 3 bases and the J segment 1 base; nucleotides outside the gene matches: 9. CDR3: CASSQEFPGLAGNTGELFF. The DNA for the CDR3 is TGCGCCAGCAGCCAGGAGTTTCCGGGACTAGCGGGGAACACCGGGGAGCTGTTTTTT.

The sample holds one count of this clone. The chain joins TRBV12-3 or TRBV12-4 to TRBJ1-2; D gene ambiguous. The CDR3 is 13 amino acids. Trimming took off 3 bases at V and 8 bases at J, with 13 bases between the two ends. The CDR3 region is CASSLNPPKGYTF. The CDR3 DNA sequence: TGTGCCAGCAGTTTGAACCCCCCCAAGGGCTACACCTTC.

The rearrangement joins TRBV7-2 to TRBJ1-2; D remains ambiguous. CDR3 length: 13 residues. The V and J ends lost 6 bases and 3 bases respectively, with 11 bases between them. The germline gives CDR1 SGHTA, CDR2 FQGNSA. CDR3 loop: CASRGGLYYGYTF. DNA for the CDR3: TGTGCCAGCAGAGGAGGGCTCTACTATGGCTACACCTTC.

Concerning this clone: Germline is not matched at one junction end, which may reflect a read error. The rearrangement links TRBV5-1 to TRBJ1-2; 8 bases match TRBD1. Germline V lookup: CDR1 SGHRS, CDR2 YFSETQ. The CDR3 runs 16 residues. The CDR3 DNA sequence: TGCGCCAGTAGCTTGGCCCTCAGGGGGCTCCTGGGAGGCTACACCTTC. It yields the protein CASSLALRGLLGGYTF.

CDR3 region: CASSNGLARYEQYF. The CDR3 DNA is TGCGCCAGCAGCAATGGACTAGCTCGGTACGAGCAGTACTTC. The gene calls are TRBV5-1 and TRBJ2-7; 8 positions match TRBD2. J lost 4 bases, V lost 4 bases, and 7 bases had no gene match. The CDR3 runs 14 residues. Germline V lookup: CDR1 SGHRS, CDR2 YFSETQ.

This sequence joins TRBV9 and TRBJ1-3, with D uncertain. V dropped 0 bases and J dropped 0 bases, with 13 bases sitting between them. Germline lookup yields CDR1 SGDLS and CDR2 YYNGEE. The CDR3 runs 17 residues. CDR3 DNA: TGTGCCAGCAGCGTAGGGGCGACACGTATCTCTGGAAACACCATATATTTT. Translating it yields CASSVGATRISGNTIYF.

This clone was counted once. The CDR3 loop is CASGSPGGYGYTF. Written as DNA, the CDR3 is TGTGCTAGTGGTTCACCCGGTGGGTATGGCTACACCTTC. The chain employs TRBV12-5 and TRBJ1-2; D is uncertain. This CDR3 spans 13 amino acids. Germline loops: CDR1 LGHNT, CDR2 FRNRAP. Trimming cost V 4 bases and J 5 bases, with 11 bases left between them.

V usage is TRBV4-1 and J usage is TRBJ1-6; TRBD1 is a possible D gene (5 bases). Trimming pared 4 bases from V and 6 bases from J, leaving 13 bases between. The germline CDR1 and CDR2 sequences are MGHRA and YSYEKL. There are 15 residues in the CDR3. In DNA form, the CDR3 reads TGCGCCAGCAGCCCGGGAGGCCAGGGTAATTCACCCCTCCACTTT. It specifies CASSPGGQGNSPLHF.

This chain links TRBV4-3 with TRBJ2-7, with 12 bases that match TRBD2. The J segment lost 5 bases and the V segment lost 3 bases, leaving 8 bases of the junction unmatched. CDR1 and CDR2 from the germline V gene are LGHNA and YSLEER. CDR3 length: 16 residues. The DNA for the CDR3 is TGCGCCAGCAGCCAGTTTCTAGCGGGAGGGCCCGACGAGCAGTACTTC. It yields the protein CASSQFLAGGPDEQYF.

This clone was counted only a few times. The chain combines TRBV12-3 or TRBV12-4 with TRBJ2-7; 10 bases match TRBD2. The CDR3 totals 13 residues. J gave up 5 bases and V 6 bases, and 4 bases lay outside the gene matches. In DNA form, the CDR3 reads TGTGCCAGCAGGCCGGGACTAGCGAACGAGCAGTACTTC. Protein: CASRPGLANEQYF.

This chain links TRBV20-1 with TRBJ1-2; TRBD1 agrees at 7 bases. Per germline, CDR1 DFQATT and CDR2 SNEGSKA (reference sequence). The CDR3 loop spans 11 amino acids. The CDR3 bases are TGCAGCGCAACAGGGGTCTTGGGCTACACCTTC. This translates into CSATGVLGYTF.

The J gene is TRBJ1-3, the V gene TRBV11-2; D is unresolved. Trimming removed 1 base from V and 0 bases from J, with 7 bases in between. The CDR3 covers 15 residues. Germline V lookup: CDR1 SGHAT, CDR2 FQNNGV. CDR3 DNA sequence: TGTGCCAGCAGCTTAGCAAGGTTCTCTGGAAACACCATATATTTT. As protein: CASSLARFSGNTIYF.

This chain connects TRBV28 to TRBJ2-7, with D maybe TRBD1 (5 bases). Trimming removed 6 bases from V and 1 base from J, with 16 bases in between. The CDR3 runs 15 residues. Germline loops: CDR1 MDHEN, CDR2 SYDVKM. The CDR3 bases are TGTGCCAGCAGACAAATACAGGTAAAATCCTACGAGCAGTACTTC. It specifies CASRQIQVKSYEQYF.

This chain uses TRBV6-2 or TRBV6-3 with TRBJ1-5; TRBD1 is a possible D gene (6 bases). The CDR3 extends over 12 amino acids. Trimming cost V 5 bases and J 7 bases, with 9 bases left between them. Germline CDR1 is MNHEY and CDR2 is SVGEGT. Written as DNA, the CDR3 is TGTGCCAGCAGTACAGGGTCCCAGCCCCAGCATTTT. The encoded protein is CASSTGSQPQHF.

The V and J genes are TRBV6-5 and TRBJ2-2; no definite D call. V was trimmed by 6 bases and J by 2 bases, leaving 10 bases between them. CDR1 is MNHEY, CDR2 SVGAGI, per germline. The CDR3 sequence is 14 residues long. CDR3 loop: CASSLVPNTGELFF. The CDR3 DNA sequence: TGTGCCAGCAGCCTCGTTCCCAACACCGGGGAGCTGTTTTTT.

J is TRBJ1-6 and V is TRBV27; TRBD1 matches 11 bases. Germline trimming cut 6 bases from V and 9 bases from J; bases unmatched to any gene: 16. The CDR3 is made up of 18 amino acids. The germline gives CDR1 MNHEY, CDR2 SMNVEV (reference sequence). CDR3 DNA sequence: TGTGCCAGCAGGTGGACAGGGGGCTTGGTTTACGTGAGTTCACCCCTCCACTTT. It encodes CASRWTGGLVYVSSPLHF.